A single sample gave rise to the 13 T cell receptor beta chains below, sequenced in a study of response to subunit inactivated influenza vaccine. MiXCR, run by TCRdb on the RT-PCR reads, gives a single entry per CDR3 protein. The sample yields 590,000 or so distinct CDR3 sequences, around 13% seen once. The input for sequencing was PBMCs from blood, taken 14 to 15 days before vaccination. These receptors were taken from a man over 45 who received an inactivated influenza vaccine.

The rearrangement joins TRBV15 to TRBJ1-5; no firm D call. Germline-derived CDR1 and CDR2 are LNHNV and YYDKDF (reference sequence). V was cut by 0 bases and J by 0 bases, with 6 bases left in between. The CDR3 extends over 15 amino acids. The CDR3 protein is CATSRDFNSNQPQHF. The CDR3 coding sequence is TGTGCCACCAGCAGAGATTTCAATAGCAATCAGCCCCAGCATTTT.

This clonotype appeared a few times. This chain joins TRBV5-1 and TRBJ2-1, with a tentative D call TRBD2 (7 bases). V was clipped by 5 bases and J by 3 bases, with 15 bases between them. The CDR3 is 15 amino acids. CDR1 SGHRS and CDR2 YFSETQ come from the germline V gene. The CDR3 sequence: CASSMGGTLYNEQFF. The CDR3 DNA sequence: TGCGCCAGCAGTATGGGGGGGACACTCTACAATGAGCAGTTCTTC.

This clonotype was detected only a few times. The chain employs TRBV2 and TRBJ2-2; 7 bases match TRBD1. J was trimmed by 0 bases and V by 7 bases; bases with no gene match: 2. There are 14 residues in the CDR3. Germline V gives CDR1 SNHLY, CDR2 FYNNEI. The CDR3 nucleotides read TGTGCCAGCATGGACAGGTCGAACACCGGGGAGCTGTTTTTT. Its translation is CASMDRSNTGELFF. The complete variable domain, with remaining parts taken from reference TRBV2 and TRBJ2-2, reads EPEVTQTPSHQVTQMGQEVILRCVPISNHLYFYWYRQILGQKVEFLVSFYNNEISEKSEIFDDQFSVERPDGSNFTLKIRSTKLEDSAMYFCASMDRSNTGELFFGEGSRLTVL.

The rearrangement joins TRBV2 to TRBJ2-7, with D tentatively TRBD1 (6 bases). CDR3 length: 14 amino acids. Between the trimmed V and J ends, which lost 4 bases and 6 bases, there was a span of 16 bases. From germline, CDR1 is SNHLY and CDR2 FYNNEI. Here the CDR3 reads CASSALSGAGEQYF. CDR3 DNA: TGTGCCAGCAGTGCCCTCTCAGGGGCTGGCGAGCAGTACTTC.

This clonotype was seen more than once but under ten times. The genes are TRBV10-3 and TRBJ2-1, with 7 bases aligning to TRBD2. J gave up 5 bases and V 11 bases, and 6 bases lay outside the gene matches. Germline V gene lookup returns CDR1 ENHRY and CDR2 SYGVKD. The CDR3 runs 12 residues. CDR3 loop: CALGGPNNEQFF. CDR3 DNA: TGTGCCCTGGGAGGGCCGAACAATGAGCAGTTCTTC.

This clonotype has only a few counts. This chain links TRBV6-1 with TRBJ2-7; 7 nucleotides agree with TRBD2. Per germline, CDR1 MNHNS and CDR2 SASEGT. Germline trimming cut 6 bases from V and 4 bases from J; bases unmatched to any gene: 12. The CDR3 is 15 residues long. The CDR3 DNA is TGTGCCAGCAGACGAAAAGGCAGCGGGACTTACGAGCAGTACTTC. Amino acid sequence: CASRRKGSGTYEQYF.

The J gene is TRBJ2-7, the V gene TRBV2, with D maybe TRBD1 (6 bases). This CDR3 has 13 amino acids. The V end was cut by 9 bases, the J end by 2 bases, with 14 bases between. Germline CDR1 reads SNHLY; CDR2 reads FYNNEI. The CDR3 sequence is CASNRQAAYEQYF. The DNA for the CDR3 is TGTGCCAGTAACCGACAGGCCGCCTACGAGCAGTACTTC. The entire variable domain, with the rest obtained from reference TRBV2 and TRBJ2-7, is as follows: EPEVTQTPSHQVTQMGQEVILRCVPISNHLYFYWYRQILGQKVEFLVSFYNNEISEKSEIFDDQFSVERPDGSNFTLKIRSTKLEDSAMYFCASNRQAAYEQYFGPGTRLTVT.

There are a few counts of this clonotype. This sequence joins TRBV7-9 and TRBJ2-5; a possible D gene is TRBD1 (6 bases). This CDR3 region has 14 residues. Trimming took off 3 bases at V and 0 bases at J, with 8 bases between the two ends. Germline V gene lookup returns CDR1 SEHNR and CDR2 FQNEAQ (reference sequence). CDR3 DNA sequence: TGTGCCAGCAGCTTCGGGACAAACCAAGAGACCCAGTACTTC. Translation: CASSFGTNQETQYF.

CDR3 DNA sequence: TGTGCCAGCAGTGAGTTCGGGACAGACCGCTACGAGCAGTACTTC. It yields the protein CASSEFGTDRYEQYF. The J gene is TRBJ2-7, the V gene TRBV6-1; TRBD1 matches 7 bases. Germline CDR1 is MNHNS and CDR2 is SASEGT. V trimming: 3 bases; J trimming: 3 bases; junction bases outside the gene matches: 8. This CDR3 contains 15 residues.

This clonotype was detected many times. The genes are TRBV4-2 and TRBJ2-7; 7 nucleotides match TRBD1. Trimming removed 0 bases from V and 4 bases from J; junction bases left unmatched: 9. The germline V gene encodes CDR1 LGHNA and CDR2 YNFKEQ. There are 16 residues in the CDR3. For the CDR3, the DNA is TGTGCCAGCAGCCAAGATCTTAGTACAGGGGTTTACGAGCAGTACTTC. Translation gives CASSQDLSTGVYEQYF.

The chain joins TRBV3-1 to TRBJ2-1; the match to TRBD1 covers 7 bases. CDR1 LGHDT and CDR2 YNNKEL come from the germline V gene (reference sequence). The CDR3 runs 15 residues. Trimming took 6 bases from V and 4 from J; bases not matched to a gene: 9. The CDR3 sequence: CASRRDRGQYNEQFF. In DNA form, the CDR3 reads TGTGCCAGCAGAAGGGACCGGGGACAGTACAATGAGCAGTTCTTC.

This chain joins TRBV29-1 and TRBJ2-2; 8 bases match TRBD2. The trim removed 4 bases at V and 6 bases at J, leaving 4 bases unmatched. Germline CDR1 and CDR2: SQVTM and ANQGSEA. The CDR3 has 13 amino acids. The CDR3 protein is CSVASGRSGELFF. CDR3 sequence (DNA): TGCAGCGTTGCCAGCGGGAGATCCGGGGAGCTGTTTTTT.

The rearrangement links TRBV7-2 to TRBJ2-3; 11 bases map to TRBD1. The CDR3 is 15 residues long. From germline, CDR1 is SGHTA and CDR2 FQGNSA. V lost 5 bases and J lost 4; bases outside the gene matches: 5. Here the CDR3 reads CASSRTGGAADTQYF. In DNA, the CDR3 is TGTGCCAGCAGCAGGACAGGGGGCGCCGCAGATACGCAGTATTTT.